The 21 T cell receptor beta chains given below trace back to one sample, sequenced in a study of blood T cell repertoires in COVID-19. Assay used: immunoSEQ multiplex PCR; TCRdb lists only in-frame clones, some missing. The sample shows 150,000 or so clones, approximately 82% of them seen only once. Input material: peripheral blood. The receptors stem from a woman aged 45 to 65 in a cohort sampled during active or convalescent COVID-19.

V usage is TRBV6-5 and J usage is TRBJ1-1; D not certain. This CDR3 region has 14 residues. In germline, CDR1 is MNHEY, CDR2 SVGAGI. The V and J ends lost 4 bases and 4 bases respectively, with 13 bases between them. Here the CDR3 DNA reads TGTGCCAGCAGTTCCTTCCCGTCGGGCACTGAAGCTTTCTTT. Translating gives CASSSFPSGTEAFF.

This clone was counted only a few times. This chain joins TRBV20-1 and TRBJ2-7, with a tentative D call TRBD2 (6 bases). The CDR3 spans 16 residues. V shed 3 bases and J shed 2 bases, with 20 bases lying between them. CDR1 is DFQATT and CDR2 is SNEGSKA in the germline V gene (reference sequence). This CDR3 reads CSASGAPAGATYEQYF. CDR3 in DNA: TGCAGTGCTAGTGGGGCCCCAGCGGGCGCCACCTACGAGCAGTACTTC.

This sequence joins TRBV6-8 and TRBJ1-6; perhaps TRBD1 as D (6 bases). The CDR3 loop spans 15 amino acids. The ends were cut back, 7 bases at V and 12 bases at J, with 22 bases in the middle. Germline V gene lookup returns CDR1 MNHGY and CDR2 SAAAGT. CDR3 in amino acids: CASIFRGGAKGPLHF. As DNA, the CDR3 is TGTGCCAGCATCTTTCGCGGGGGGGCCAAGGGACCCCTCCACTTT.

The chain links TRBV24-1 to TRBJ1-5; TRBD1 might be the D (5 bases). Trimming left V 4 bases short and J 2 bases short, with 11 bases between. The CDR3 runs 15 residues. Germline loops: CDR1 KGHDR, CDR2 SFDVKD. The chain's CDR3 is CATSEGLGGNQPQHF. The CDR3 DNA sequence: TGTGCCACCAGTGAGGGACTGGGTGGCAATCAGCCCCAGCATTTT.

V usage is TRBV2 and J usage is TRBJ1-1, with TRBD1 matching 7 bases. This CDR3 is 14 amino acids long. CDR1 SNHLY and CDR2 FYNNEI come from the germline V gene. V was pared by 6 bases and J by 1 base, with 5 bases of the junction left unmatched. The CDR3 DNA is TGTGCCAGCAGGGGACAGCTTACGAACACTGAAGCTTTCTTT. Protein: CASRGQLTNTEAFF.

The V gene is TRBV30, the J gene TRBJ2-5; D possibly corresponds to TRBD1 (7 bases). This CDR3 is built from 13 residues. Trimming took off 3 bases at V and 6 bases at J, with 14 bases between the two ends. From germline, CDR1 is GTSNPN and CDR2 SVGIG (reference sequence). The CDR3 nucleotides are TGTGCCTGGAGACAGGGGACTCACCAGACCCAGTACTTC. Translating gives CAWRQGTHQTQYF.

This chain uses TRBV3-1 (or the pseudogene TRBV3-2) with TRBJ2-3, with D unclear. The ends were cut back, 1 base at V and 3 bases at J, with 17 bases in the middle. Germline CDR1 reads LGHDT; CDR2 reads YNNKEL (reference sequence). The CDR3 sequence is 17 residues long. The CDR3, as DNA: TGTGCCAGCAGCCAAGGCTCGAGGCAGAGAAATACAGATACGCAGTATTTT. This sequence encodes CASSQGSRQRNTDTQYF.

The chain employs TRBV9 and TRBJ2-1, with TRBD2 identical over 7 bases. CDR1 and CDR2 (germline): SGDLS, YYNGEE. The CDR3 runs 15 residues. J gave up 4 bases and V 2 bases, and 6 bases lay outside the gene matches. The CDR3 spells CASSVLTGGYNEQFF. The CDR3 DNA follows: TGTGCCAGCAGCGTGTTAACCGGGGGGTACAATGAGCAGTTCTTC.

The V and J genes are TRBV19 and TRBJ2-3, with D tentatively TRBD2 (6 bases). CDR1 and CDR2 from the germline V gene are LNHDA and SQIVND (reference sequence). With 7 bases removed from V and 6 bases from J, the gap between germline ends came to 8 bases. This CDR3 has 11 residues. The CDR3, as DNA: TGTGCCAGTACGGGGAGGGATACGCAGTATTTT. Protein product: CASTGRDTQYF. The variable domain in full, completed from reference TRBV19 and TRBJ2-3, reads DGGITQSPKYLFRKEGQNVTLSCEQNLNHDAMYWYRQDPGQGLRLIYYSQIVNDFQKGDIAEGYSVSREKKESFPLTVTSAQKNPTAFYLCASTGRDTQYFGPGTRLTVL.

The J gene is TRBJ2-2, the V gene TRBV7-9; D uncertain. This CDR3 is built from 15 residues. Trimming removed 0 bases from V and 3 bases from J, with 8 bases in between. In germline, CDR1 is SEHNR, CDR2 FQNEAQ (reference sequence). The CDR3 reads CASSLARDYTGELFF. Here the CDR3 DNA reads TGTGCCAGCAGCTTAGCGCGTGATTACACCGGGGAGCTGTTTTTT.

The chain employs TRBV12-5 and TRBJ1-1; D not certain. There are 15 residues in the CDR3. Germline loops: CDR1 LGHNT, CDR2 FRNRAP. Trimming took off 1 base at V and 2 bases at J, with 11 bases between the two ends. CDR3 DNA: TGTGCTAGTGGTTTGGGCGGCCTCCTCAACACTGAAGCTTTCTTT. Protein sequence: CASGLGGLLNTEAFF.

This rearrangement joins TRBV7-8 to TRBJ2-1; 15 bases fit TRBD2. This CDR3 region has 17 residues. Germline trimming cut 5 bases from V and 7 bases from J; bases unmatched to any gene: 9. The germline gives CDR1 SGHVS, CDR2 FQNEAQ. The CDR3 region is CASSARTSGGAINEQFF. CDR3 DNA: TGTGCCAGCAGCGCAAGGACTAGCGGGGGGGCTATAAATGAGCAGTTCTTC.

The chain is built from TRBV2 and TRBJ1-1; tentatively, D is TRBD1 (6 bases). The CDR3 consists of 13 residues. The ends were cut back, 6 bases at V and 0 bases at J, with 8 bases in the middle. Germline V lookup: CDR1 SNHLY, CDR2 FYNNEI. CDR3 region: CASRGQLNTEAFF. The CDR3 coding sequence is TGTGCCAGCAGAGGACAGTTGAACACTGAAGCTTTCTTT.

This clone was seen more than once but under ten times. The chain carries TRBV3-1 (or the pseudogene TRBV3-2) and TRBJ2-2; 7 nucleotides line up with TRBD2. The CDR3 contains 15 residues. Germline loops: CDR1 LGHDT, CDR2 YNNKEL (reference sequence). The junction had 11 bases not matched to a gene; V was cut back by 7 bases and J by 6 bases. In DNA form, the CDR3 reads TGTGCCAGCACCCTAGGGGCAGGGAGGGCCGGGGAGCTGTTTTTT. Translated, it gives CASTLGAGRAGELFF.

The CDR3 region has the DNA TGTGCCAGCAGCCAAGATCTCCGGACAGTGAGCTATGGCTACACCTTC. Translating gives CASSQDLRTVSYGYTF. V gene TRBV4-2 combines with J gene TRBJ1-2; D possibly corresponds to TRBD1 (6 bases). This CDR3 is 16 amino acids long. Trimming shortened V by 0 bases and J by 4 bases, and 15 bases separated the two germline ends. In germline, CDR1 is LGHNA, CDR2 YNFKEQ.

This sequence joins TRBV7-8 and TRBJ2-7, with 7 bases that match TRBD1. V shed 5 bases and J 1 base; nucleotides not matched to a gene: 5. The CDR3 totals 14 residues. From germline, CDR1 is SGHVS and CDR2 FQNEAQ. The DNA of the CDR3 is TGTGCCAGCAGCATTAACAGGGGTTCCTACGAGCAGTACTTC. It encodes CASSINRGSYEQYF. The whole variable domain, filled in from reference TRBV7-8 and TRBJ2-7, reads GAGVSQSPRYKVAKRGQDVALRCDPISGHVSLFWYQQALGQGPEFLTYFQNEAQLDKSGLPSDRFFAERPEGSVSTLKIQRTQQEDSAVYLCASSINRGSYEQYFGPGTRLTVT.

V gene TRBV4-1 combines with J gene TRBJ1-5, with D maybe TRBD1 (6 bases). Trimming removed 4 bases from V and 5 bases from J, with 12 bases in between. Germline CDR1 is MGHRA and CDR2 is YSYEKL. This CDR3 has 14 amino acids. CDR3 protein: CASSLQGSYQPQHF. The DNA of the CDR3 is TGCGCCAGCAGCCTTCAGGGGAGTTATCAGCCCCAGCATTTT.

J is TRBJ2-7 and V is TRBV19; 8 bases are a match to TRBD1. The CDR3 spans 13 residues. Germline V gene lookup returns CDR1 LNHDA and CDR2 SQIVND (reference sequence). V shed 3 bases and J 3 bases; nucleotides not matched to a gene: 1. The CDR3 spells CASSITGGYEQYF. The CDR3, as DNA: TGTGCCAGTAGTATCACAGGGGGCTACGAGCAGTACTTC. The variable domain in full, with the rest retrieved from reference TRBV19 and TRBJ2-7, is DGGITQSPKYLFRKEGQNVTLSCEQNLNHDAMYWYRQDPGQGLRLIYYSQIVNDFQKGDIAEGYSVSREKKESFPLTVTSAQKNPTAFYLCASSITGGYEQYFGPGTRLTVT.

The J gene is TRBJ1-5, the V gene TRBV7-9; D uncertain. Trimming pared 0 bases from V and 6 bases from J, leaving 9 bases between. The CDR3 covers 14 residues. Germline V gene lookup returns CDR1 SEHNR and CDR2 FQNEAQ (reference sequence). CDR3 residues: CASSLASGIQPQHF. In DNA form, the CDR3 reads TGTGCCAGCAGCTTAGCCAGCGGGATTCAGCCCCAGCATTTT. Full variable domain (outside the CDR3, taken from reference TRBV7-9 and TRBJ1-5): DTGVSQNPRHKITKRGQNVTFRCDPISEHNRLYWYRQTLGQGPEFLTYFQNEAQLEKSRLLSDRFSAERPKGSFSTLEIQRTEQGDSAMYLCASSLASGIQPQHFGDGTRLSIL.

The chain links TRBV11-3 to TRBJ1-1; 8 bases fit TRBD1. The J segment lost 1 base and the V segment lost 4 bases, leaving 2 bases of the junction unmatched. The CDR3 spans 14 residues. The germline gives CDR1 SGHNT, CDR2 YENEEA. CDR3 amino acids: CASSSRGPNTEAFF. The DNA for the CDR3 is TGTGCCAGCAGCTCCAGGGGGCCGAACACTGAAGCTTTCTTT.

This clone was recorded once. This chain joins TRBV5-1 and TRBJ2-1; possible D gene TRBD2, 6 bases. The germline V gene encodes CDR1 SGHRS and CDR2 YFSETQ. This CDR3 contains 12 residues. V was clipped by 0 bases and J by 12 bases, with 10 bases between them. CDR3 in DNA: TGCGCCAGCAGCTTGGAGCGGGCAGTGCAGTTCTTC. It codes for CASSLERAVQFF.